The T cell receptor beta chain under discussion was sequenced for a study of T cell responses to AZD1222 COVID-19 vaccine. Study-wide findings and caveats: Reportedly, nearly half of unique spike TCRs recognized epitopes outside B.1.351/B.1.1.7 mutations. Recipients of two AZD1222 doses showed rising Spike-specific TCR breadth and depth. Baseline serology detected seropositivity in only six AZD1222 recipients. Donor demographics were predominantly white British with a female majority; clonal diversity may be underestimated.

This CDR3 region has 15 residues. Germline assignment: CDR1 MDHEN and CDR2 SYDVKM. V was trimmed by 5 bases and J by 1 base, leaving 13 bases between them. On this clone: The antigen remains undetermined.

Libraries were prepared by immunoSEQ multiplex PCR; TCRdb keeps only in-frame clonotypes and omits some of them. The profile shows around 74,000 clones, 92% of them singletons. The TCR was taken from an adult in good health. V and J are TRBV28 and TRBJ2-3; D gene ambiguous. This material consisted of peripheral blood, taken on day 0 of MenACWY control vaccination. The DNA of the CDR3 is TGTGCCAGCAGTATCCCCACCGAAGGCACAGATACGCAGTATTTT. It codes for CASSIPTEGTDTQYF.